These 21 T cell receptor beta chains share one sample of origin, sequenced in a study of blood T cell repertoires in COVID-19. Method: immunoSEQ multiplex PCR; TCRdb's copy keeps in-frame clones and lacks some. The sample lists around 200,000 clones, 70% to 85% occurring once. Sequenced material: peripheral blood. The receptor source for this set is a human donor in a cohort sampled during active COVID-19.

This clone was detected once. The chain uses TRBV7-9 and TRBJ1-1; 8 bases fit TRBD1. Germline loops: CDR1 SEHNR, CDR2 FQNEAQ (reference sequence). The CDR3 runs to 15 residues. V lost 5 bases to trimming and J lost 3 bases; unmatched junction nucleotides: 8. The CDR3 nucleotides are TGTGCCAGCAGCCCATTACCAGGGGGCCACACTGAAGCTTTCTTT. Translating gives CASSPLPGGHTEAFF.

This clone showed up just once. The CDR3 spells CASSFASAGELFF. In DNA, the CDR3 is TGTGCCAGCAGTTTTGCAAGCGCCGGGGAGCTGTTTTTT. The chain couples TRBV12-3 or TRBV12-4 to TRBJ2-2; D is ambiguous. This CDR3 comprises 13 residues. The germline V and J ends were trimmed by 3 bases and 6 bases, with 8 bases remaining between them.

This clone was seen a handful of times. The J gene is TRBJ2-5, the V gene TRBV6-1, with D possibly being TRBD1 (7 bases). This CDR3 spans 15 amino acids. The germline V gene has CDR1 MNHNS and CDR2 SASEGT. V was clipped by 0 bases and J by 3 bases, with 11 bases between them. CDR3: CASSEALRGEETQYF. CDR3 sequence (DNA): TGTGCCAGCAGTGAAGCGCTCAGGGGGGAAGAGACCCAGTACTTC.

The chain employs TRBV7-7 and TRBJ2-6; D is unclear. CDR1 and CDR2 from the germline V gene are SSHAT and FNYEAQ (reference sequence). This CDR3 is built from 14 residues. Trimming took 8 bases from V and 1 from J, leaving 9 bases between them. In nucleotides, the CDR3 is TGTGCCAGCGGGCGTAGGTCTGGGGCCAACGTCCTGACTTTC. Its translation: CASGRRSGANVLTF.

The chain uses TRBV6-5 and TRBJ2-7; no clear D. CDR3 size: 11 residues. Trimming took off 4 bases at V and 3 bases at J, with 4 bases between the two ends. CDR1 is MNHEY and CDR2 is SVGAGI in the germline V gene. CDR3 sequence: CASSSHYEQYF. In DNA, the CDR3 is TGTGCCAGCAGTTCCCACTACGAGCAGTACTTC.

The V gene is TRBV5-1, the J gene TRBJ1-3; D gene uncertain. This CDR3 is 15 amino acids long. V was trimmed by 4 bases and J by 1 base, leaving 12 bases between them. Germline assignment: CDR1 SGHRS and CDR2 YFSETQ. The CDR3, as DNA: TGCGCCAGCAGCCCCGGAGGCGATTCTGGAAACACCATATATTTT. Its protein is CASSPGGDSGNTIYF.

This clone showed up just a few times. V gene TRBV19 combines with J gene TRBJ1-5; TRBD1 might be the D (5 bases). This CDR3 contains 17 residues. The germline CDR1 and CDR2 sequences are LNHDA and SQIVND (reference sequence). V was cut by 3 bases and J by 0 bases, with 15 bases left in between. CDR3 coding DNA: TGTGCCAGTAGTATGGGGACTGCGGACTTTAGCAATCAGCCCCAGCATTTT. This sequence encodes CASSMGTADFSNQPQHF.

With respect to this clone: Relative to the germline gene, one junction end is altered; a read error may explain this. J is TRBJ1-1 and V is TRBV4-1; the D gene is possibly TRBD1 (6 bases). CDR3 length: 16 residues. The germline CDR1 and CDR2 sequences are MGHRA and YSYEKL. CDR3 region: CASSQDQTGMNPEAFF. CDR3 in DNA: TGCGCCAGCAGCCAAGATCAGACAGGCATGAACCCTGAAGCTTTCTTT.

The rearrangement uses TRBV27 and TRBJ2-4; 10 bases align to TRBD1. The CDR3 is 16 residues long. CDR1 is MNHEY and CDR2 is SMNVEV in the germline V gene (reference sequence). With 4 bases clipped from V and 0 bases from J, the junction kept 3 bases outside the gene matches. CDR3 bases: TGTGCCAGCAGTTGGACAGGGGGATTAGCCAAAAACATTCAGTACTTC. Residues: CASSWTGGLAKNIQYF.

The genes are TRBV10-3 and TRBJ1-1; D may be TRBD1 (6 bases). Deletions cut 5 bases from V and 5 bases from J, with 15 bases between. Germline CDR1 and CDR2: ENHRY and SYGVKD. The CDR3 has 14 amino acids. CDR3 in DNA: TGTGCCATCAGTAGCGCGGGGGGCGCGACTGAAGCTTTCTTT. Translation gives CAISSAGGATEAFF.

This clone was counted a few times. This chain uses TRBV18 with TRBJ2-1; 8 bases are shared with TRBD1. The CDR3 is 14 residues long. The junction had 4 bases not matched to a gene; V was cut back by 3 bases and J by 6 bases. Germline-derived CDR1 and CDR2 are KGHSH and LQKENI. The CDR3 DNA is TGTGCCAGCTCACCTAGCCAGGGGGCCAATGAGCAGTTCTTC. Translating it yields CASSPSQGANEQFF.

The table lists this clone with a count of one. The CDR3 here is CASSLPAGGGGETQYF. CDR3 nucleotides: TGCGCCAGCAGCCTCCCAGCGGGGGGGGGTGGCGAGACCCAGTACTTC. This sequence joins TRBV5-1 and TRBJ2-5, with 10 bases matching TRBD2. The junction had 11 bases not matched to a gene; V was cut back by 4 bases and J by 5 bases. This CDR3 comprises 16 residues. Per the germline V gene, CDR1 is SGHRS and CDR2 is YFSETQ.

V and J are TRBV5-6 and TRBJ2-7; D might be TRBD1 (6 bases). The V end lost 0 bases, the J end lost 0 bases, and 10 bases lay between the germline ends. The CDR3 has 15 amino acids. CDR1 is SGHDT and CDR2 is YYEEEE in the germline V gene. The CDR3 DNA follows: TGTGCCAGCAGCTTGGTCAGGGGAAGCTCCTACGAGCAGTACTTC. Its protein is CASSLVRGSSYEQYF.

The CDR3 protein is CASSWGQGLNQPQHF. CDR3 sequence (DNA): TGTGCCAGCAGCTGGGGACAGGGGCTGAATCAGCCCCAGCATTTT. The V and J genes are TRBV6-5 and TRBJ1-5; 10 bases align to TRBD1. Germline V lookup: CDR1 MNHEY, CDR2 SVGAGI. The CDR3 consists of 15 residues. V lost 6 bases, J lost 4 bases, and 6 bases stayed unmatched.

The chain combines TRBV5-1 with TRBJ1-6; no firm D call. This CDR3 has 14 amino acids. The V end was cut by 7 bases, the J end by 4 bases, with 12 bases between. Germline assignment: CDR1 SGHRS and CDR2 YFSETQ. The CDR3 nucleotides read TGCGCCAGCTTCGACGGAGAATATAATTCACCCCTCCACTTT. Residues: CASFDGEYNSPLHF.

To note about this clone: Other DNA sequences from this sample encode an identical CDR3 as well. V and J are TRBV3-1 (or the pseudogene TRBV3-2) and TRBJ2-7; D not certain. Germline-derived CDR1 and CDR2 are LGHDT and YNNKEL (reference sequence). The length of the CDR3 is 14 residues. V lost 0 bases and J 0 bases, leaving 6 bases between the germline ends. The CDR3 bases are TGTGCCAGCAGCCAAGACCTGAGCTCCTACGAGCAGTACTTC. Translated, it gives CASSQDLSSYEQYF.

The CDR3, as DNA: TGTGCCAGCAGCTTCACCCCAGGGGGTGACCAAGAGACCCAGTACTTC. Protein product: CASSFTPGGDQETQYF. The chain uses TRBV7-9 and TRBJ2-5, with 7 bases that match TRBD1. V trimming: 3 bases; J trimming: 0 bases; junction bases outside the gene matches: 7. CDR1 is SEHNR and CDR2 is FQNEAQ in the germline V gene (reference sequence). The CDR3 is made up of 16 amino acids.

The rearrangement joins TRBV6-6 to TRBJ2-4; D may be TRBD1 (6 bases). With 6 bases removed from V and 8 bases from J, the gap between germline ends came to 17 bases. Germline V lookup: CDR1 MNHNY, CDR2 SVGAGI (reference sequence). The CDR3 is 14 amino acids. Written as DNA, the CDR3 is TGTGCCAGCAGGGAGAGACAGGCATCCTACATTCAGTACTTC. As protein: CASRERQASYIQYF.

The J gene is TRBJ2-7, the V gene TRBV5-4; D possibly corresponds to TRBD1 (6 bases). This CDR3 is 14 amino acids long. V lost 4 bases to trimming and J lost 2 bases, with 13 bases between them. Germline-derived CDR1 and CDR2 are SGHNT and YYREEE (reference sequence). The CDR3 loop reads CASSDRQGPYEQYF. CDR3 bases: TGTGCCAGCAGCGACCGCCAGGGGCCCTACGAGCAGTACTTC.

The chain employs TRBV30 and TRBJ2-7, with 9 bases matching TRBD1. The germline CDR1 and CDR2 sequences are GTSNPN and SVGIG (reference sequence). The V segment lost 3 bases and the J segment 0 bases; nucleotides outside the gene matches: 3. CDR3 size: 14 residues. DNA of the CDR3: TGTGCCTGGAGGGACAGGGGTAGCTCCTACGAGCAGTACTTC. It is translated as CAWRDRGSSYEQYF.

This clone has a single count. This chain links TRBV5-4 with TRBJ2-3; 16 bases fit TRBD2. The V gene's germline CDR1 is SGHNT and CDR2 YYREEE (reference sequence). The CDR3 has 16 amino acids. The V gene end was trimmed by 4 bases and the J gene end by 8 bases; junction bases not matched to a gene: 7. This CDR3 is CASSPGLAGGPLTQYF. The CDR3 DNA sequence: TGTGCCAGCAGCCCGGGACTAGCGGGGGGGCCCCTTACGCAGTATTTT. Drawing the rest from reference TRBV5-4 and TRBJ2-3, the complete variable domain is ETGVTQSPTHLIKTRGQQVTLRCSSQSGHNTVSWYQQALGQGPQFIFQYYREEENGRGNFPPRFSGLQFPNYSSELNVNALELDDSALYLCASSPGLAGGPLTQYFGPGTRLTVL.